This T cell receptor (beta chain) was sequenced in a study of cytomegalovirus exposure and HLA in healthy donors. Study-level information: The 120 validation repertoires and the approximately 700 first-cohort repertoires shared a platform, a later analysis reported. Study-wide findings and caveats: The investigators catalogued 150 to 200 TCR beta chains as cytomegalovirus-associated. In vitro testing confirmed a few CMV-associated chains as specific for CMV antigens. Many donors carried some public TCRs, although rarity characterized most TCR sequences.

Generated by immunoSEQ multiplex PCR, the TCRdb table keeps only in-frame clones and is missing some. The sample lists under 200,000 clones; under 90% were seen once. This CDR3 has 14 amino acids. The germline CDR1 and CDR2 sequences are MNHEY and SVGAGI. V lost 6 bases, J lost 2 bases, and 11 bases lay in between. To note about this clone: Its antigen remains unknown.

The gene calls are TRBV6-5 and TRBJ1-3; TRBD1 is a possible D gene (5 bases). The specimen was PBMCs. The clonotype was recovered from a man between 18 and 29 years old in good health and CMV-seropositive. The CDR3 sequence is CASSQTATGNTIYF. The CDR3 DNA reads TGTGCCAGCAGCCAGACAGCTACTGGAAACACCATATATTTT.